This passage covers 9 T cell receptor beta chains from one sample sequenced in a study of T cells in Graves' hyperthyroidism and ophthalmopathy. Researchers took RNA transcripts and amplified the TCR beta CDR3 regions from them. The TCR CDR3 was amplified in a first-round RT-PCR using the HTBI primer set. TCRdb ran MiXCR on the multiplex PCR reads and lists one entry per CDR3 protein. The sample includes 600,000 to 700,000 distinct CDR3 sequences, 40% to 55% of them seen just once. Sequencing was done on a sample of peripheral blood or thyroid tissue (not recorded which). The receptors shown here come from an adult man with Graves' disease, either hyperthyroidism or ophthalmopathy (not recorded which).

The J gene is TRBJ2-5, the V gene TRBV19; tentatively, D is TRBD1 or TRBD2 (7 bases each). Deletions cut 5 bases from V and 3 bases from J, with 16 bases between. The CDR3 covers 15 residues. Germline V CDR1 and CDR2: LNHDA, SQIVND (reference sequence). DNA of the CDR3: TGTGCCAGTAGTCAGGGGGGGGCCATAAAAGAGACCCAGTACTTC. Translating gives CASSQGGAIKETQYF.

V is TRBV11-1 and J is TRBJ2-2, with D tentatively TRBD1 (6 bases). The CDR3 is 15 amino acids. The germline gives CDR1 SGHAT, CDR2 FQDESV (reference sequence). V lost 3 bases and J lost 1, with 9 bases in between. The CDR3 spells CASSFVGQNTGELFF. The CDR3 DNA sequence: TGTGCCAGCAGCTTCGTGGGACAGAACACCGGGGAGCTGTTTTTT. Complete variable domain (other parts from reference TRBV11-1 and TRBJ2-2): EAEVAQSPRYKITEKSQAVAFWCDPISGHATLYWYRQILGQGPELLVQFQDESVVDDSQLPKDRFSAERLKGVDSTLKIQPAELGDSAMYLCASSFVGQNTGELFFGEGSRLTVL.

This clonotype was recorded at least ten times. The J gene is TRBJ1-6, the V gene TRBV7-2; the match to TRBD1 covers 10 bases. J was trimmed by 9 bases and V by 4 bases; bases with no gene match: 3. The CDR3 is 14 amino acids. Germline V gives CDR1 SGHTA, CDR2 FQGNSA. The CDR3 DNA reads as TGTGCCAGCAGCTCCCGGGACAGGGGTTCACCCCTCCACTTT. Translation gives CASSSRDRGSPLHF.

The V call is TRBV20-1, the J call TRBJ1-1; no firm D call. V gave up 3 bases and J gave up 1 base, with 9 bases separating them. This CDR3 is 13 amino acids long. Germline values: CDR1 DFQATT, CDR2 SNEGSKA (reference sequence). The CDR3 coding sequence is TGCAGTGCTAGTATAAGGGAGAACACTGAAGCTTTCTTT. Amino acid sequence: CSASIRENTEAFF.

The V gene is TRBV5-1, the J gene TRBJ2-5; 13 nucleotides align to TRBD2. This CDR3 comprises 16 residues. The germline V gene encodes CDR1 SGHRS and CDR2 YFSETQ. V dropped 2 bases and J dropped 1; count of bases not matched to a gene: 2. The CDR3 DNA reads as TGCGCCAGCAGCTTCTGGACTAGCGGGAGCCAAGAGACCCAGTACTTC. This sequence encodes CASSFWTSGSQETQYF.

This clonotype came up many times. This chain uses TRBV19 with TRBJ1-1; tentatively, D is TRBD1 (6 bases). The CDR3 covers 14 residues. Germline CDR1 LNHDA, CDR2 SQIVND (reference sequence). Trimming removed 8 bases from V and 1 base from J, with 14 bases in between. The CDR3, as DNA: TGTGCCAGTCGAAAGGGGGGGGCGAACACTGAAGCTTTCTTT. The encoded protein is CASRKGGANTEAFF.

This clonotype was counted ten times or more. The chain recombines TRBV4-1 with TRBJ1-2; D not resolved. Trimming pared 4 bases from V and 3 bases from J, leaving 12 bases between. This CDR3 region has 14 residues. Per the germline V gene, CDR1 is MGHRA and CDR2 is YSYEKL. The CDR3 nucleotides read TGCGCCAGCAGCCCGAAGACCCGTGACTATGGCTACACCTTC. This encodes CASSPKTRDYGYTF.

This clonotype was seen at least ten times. The chain combines TRBV10-2 with TRBJ1-5, with D tentatively TRBD1 (5 bases). The CDR3 contains 15 residues. In germline, CDR1 is WSHSY, CDR2 SAAADI. Trimming removed 3 bases from V and 4 bases from J, with 13 bases in between. The CDR3 sequence: CASSDWGGVNQPQHF. As DNA, the CDR3 is TGCGCCAGCAGTGATTGGGGGGGTGTTAATCAGCCCCAGCATTTT.

This clonotype appeared a few times. This chain connects TRBV7-9 to TRBJ1-1, with unresolved D. V was cut by 1 base and J by 4 bases, with 7 bases left in between. Germline V gene data show CDR1 as SEHNR and CDR2 as FQNEAQ (reference sequence). The CDR3 spans 13 residues. CDR3 protein: CASSLGVLTEAFF. The CDR3 nucleotides are TGTGCCAGCAGCTTAGGGGTTCTCACTGAAGCTTTCTTT.